This entry lists 28 T cell receptor beta chains sequenced from one sample in a study of blood T cell repertoires in COVID-19. Only in-frame clones appear in the TCRdb table, and some are missing; sequencing was by immunoSEQ multiplex PCR. The sample lists roughly 45,000 clones, roughly nine tenths seen once, with roughly 20% in the top ten. The material sequenced was peripheral blood. The receptors come from a man between 65 and 79 years old with active COVID-19.

This sequence joins TRBV7-8 and TRBJ2-1; 9 bases map to TRBD2. Trimming took 5 bases from V and 13 from J; bases not matched to a gene: 9. Germline V gene lookup returns CDR1 SGHVS and CDR2 FQNEAQ. There are 13 residues in the CDR3. The CDR3 region has the DNA TGTGCCAGCAGCCCTATGGGACTAGCCCAACAGTTCTTC. This gives the protein CASSPMGLAQQFF.

The rearrangement uses TRBV21-1 and TRBJ1-4. TRBV21-1 is termed a pseudogene. CDR3 size: 18 residues. The DNA for the CDR3 is TGTGCCAGCAGCAAAGTTGGAGACGCAGCTGCAACTAATGAAAAACTGTTTTTT. Amino acid sequence: CASSKVGDAAATNEKLFF.

CDR3: CASSWQTGDNSPLHF. The CDR3 nucleotides are TGCGCCAGCAGCTGGCAGACAGGAGATAATTCACCCCTCCACTTT. The rearrangement links TRBV5-1 to TRBJ1-6; weak D call: TRBD1 (6 bases). The CDR3 has 15 residues. Germline CDR1 SGHRS, CDR2 YFSETQ. V shed 3 bases and J shed 5 bases, with 12 bases lying between them.

The CDR3 sequence: CASSSDTRSEQFF. CDR3 nucleotides: TGTGCCAGCAGCTCCGACACTAGATCTGAGCAGTTCTTC. This chain uses TRBV7-2 with TRBJ2-1; TRBD2 is a possible D gene (5 bases). The CDR3 has 13 residues. CDR1 and CDR2 from the germline V gene are SGHTA and FQGNSA. With 4 bases removed from V and 9 bases from J, the gap between germline ends came to 13 bases.

V usage is TRBV7-9 and J usage is TRBJ2-5; TRBD1 aligns across 7 bases. The CDR3 runs to 15 residues. The V gene's germline CDR1 is SEHNR and CDR2 FQNEAQ (reference sequence). The ends lost 6 bases at V and 1 base at J; junction bases unmatched: 8. Written as DNA, the CDR3 is TGTGCCAGCAGACACACAGGGGCGTCCCAAGAGACCCAGTACTTC. Encoded protein: CASRHTGASQETQYF.

This chain uses TRBV7-2 with TRBJ2-2; 9 bases are a match to TRBD1. Germline V lookup: CDR1 SGHTA, CDR2 FQGNSA. The junction had 11 bases not matched to a gene; V was cut back by 5 bases and J by 7 bases. The CDR3 is 16 amino acids. The CDR3 protein is CASSQFRMTGGGELFF. The DNA for the CDR3 is TGTGCCAGCAGCCAATTCCGGATGACAGGGGGCGGGGAGCTGTTTTTT.

The chain links TRBV7-9 to TRBJ2-3, with D possibly TRBD2 on 6 matching bases. The CDR3 runs 15 residues. Trimming took 1 base from V and 0 from J, leaving 8 bases between them. CDR1 is SEHNR, CDR2 FQNEAQ, per germline (reference sequence). CDR3 sequence reads: CASSLGGTSTDTQYF. In nucleotides, the CDR3 is TGTGCCAGCAGCTTAGGAGGGACTAGCACAGATACGCAGTATTTT.

The V gene is TRBV3-1 (or the pseudogene TRBV3-2), the J gene TRBJ1-3; 8 nucleotides line up with TRBD1. Trimming removed 3 bases from V and 5 bases from J; junction bases left unmatched: 6. The CDR3 length is 15 residues. Germline values: CDR1 LGHDT, CDR2 YNNKEL (reference sequence). CDR3 protein: CASSHGQGDRNTIYF. DNA for the CDR3: TGTGCCAGCAGCCACGGACAGGGTGATAGAAACACCATATATTTT.

The chain joins TRBV29-1 to TRBJ1-2, with unresolved D. V lost 6 bases and J lost 2, with 16 bases in between. Germline V gives CDR1 SQVTM, CDR2 ANQGSEA. There are 14 residues in the CDR3. The CDR3 coding sequence is TGCAGCGTGAAGCCAATTACAGAGAACTATGGCTACACCTTC. This codes for CSVKPITENYGYTF.

The chain couples TRBV5-4 to TRBJ1-1; the D gene is possibly TRBD1 (5 bases). V was shortened by 0 bases and J by 1 base, with 16 bases between the two germline ends. This CDR3 has 17 amino acids. Germline loops: CDR1 SGHNT, CDR2 YYREEE (reference sequence). CDR3 in DNA: TGTGCCAGCAGCTTGGGTGCGAGGCGGGGGGAGAACACTGAAGCTTTCTTT. Translating gives CASSLGARRGENTEAFF. Filled out from reference TRBV5-4 and TRBJ1-1, the complete variable domain reads ETGVTQSPTHLIKTRGQQVTLRCSSQSGHNTVSWYQQALGQGPQFIFQYYREEENGRGNFPPRFSGLQFPNYSSELNVNALELDDSALYLCASSLGARRGENTEAFFGQGTRLTVV.

The rearrangement links TRBV2 to TRBJ1-2; possibly TRBD1 for D (5 bases). The CDR3 is 15 residues long. Germline V lookup: CDR1 SNHLY, CDR2 FYNNEI. V gave up 4 bases and J gave up 3 bases, with 15 bases separating them. The CDR3 DNA reads TGTGCCAGCAGTGTCGGTTCAGGGAGGCACTATGGCTACACCTTC. Its translation: CASSVGSGRHYGYTF.

V gene TRBV11-1 combines with J gene TRBJ2-1, with a possible D match to TRBD2 (5 bases). Germline V CDR1 and CDR2: SGHAT, FQDESV (reference sequence). Trimming removed 2 bases from V and 2 bases from J, with 13 bases in between. The CDR3 length is 16 residues. CDR3 region: CASSLNGLPPYNEQFF. CDR3 nucleotide sequence: TGTGCCAGCAGCTTAAATGGACTCCCCCCCTACAATGAGCAGTTCTTC. Supplemented by reference TRBV11-1 and TRBJ2-1, the full variable domain reads EAEVAQSPRYKITEKSQAVAFWCDPISGHATLYWYRQILGQGPELLVQFQDESVVDDSQLPKDRFSAERLKGVDSTLKIQPAELGDSAMYLCASSLNGLPPYNEQFFGPGTRLTVL.

The genes are TRBV19 and TRBJ2-1, with 7 bases lining up with TRBD2. The CDR3 length is 16 residues. V lost 1 base, J lost 6 bases, and 9 bases stayed unmatched. Looked up from germline, CDR1 is LNHDA and CDR2 is SQIVND (reference sequence). CDR3 residues: CASSIVSGALFNEQFF. CDR3 bases: TGTGCCAGTAGTATAGTAAGCGGGGCCCTTTTCAATGAGCAGTTCTTC.

This clone was picked up one time. The chain carries TRBV7-9 and TRBJ1-1; TRBD1 matches 9 bases. V lost 1 base to trimming and J lost 3 bases; unmatched junction nucleotides: 9. Per the germline V gene, CDR1 is SEHNR and CDR2 is FQNEAQ (reference sequence). The CDR3 covers 17 residues. DNA for the CDR3: TGTGCCAGCAGCTTAGAGAGGGGACAGGGCGGTGACACTGAAGCTTTCTTT. Translated, it gives CASSLERGQGGDTEAFF. Looking up the rest from reference TRBV7-9 and TRBJ1-1 gives the full variable domain: DTGVSQNPRHKITKRGQNVTFRCDPISEHNRLYWYRQTLGQGPEFLTYFQNEAQLEKSRLLSDRFSAERPKGSFSTLEIQRTEQGDSAMYLCASSLERGQGGDTEAFFGQGTRLTVV.

The CDR3 loop is CASSLNRDTGELFF. The DNA of the CDR3 is TGTGCCAGCAGCCTAAATAGAGACACCGGGGAGCTGTTTTTT. The rearrangement links TRBV7-3 to TRBJ2-2; D unclear. This CDR3 has 14 residues. Per the germline V gene, CDR1 is SGHTA and CDR2 is FQGTGA. V dropped 5 bases and J dropped 3 bases, with 10 bases sitting between them.

The V gene is TRBV28, the J gene TRBJ2-3; 14 nucleotides match TRBD2. CDR1 MDHEN and CDR2 SYDVKM come from the germline V gene. The V segment lost 3 bases and the J segment 2 bases; nucleotides outside the gene matches: 4. The CDR3 runs 17 residues. In DNA, the CDR3 is TGTGCCAGCAGTTTGTGGACTAGCGGGGGGAACACAGATACGCAGTATTTT. Amino acids: CASSLWTSGGNTDTQYF.

This sequence joins TRBV18 and TRBJ1-5, with 8 nucleotides matching TRBD1. The CDR3 is made up of 14 amino acids. The V gene's germline CDR1 is KGHSH and CDR2 LQKENI. With V trimmed by 4 bases and J by 5 bases, 4 bases remained unmatched. The CDR3 nucleotides read TGTGCCAGCTCACGCGACAGGGGTGATCAGCCCCAGCATTTT. Its translation: CASSRDRGDQPQHF.

V usage is TRBV3-1 (or the pseudogene TRBV3-2) and J usage is TRBJ2-7; 10 bases are shared with TRBD2. Trimming cost V 6 bases and J 6 bases; bases outside gene matches: 14. The CDR3 spans 16 residues. Germline V lookup: CDR1 LGHDT, CDR2 YNNKEL (reference sequence). Here the CDR3 DNA reads TGTGCCAGCAGTCCCCAGGAGCGGGAGGGCCCCCCCGAGCAGTACTTC. Translating gives CASSPQEREGPPEQYF.

This chain connects TRBV24-1 to TRBJ2-7; 7 bases align to TRBD2. This CDR3 region has 16 residues. V lost 4 bases to trimming and J lost 6 bases; unmatched junction nucleotides: 14. Per the germline V gene, CDR1 is KGHDR and CDR2 is SFDVKD. The CDR3 protein is CATSDPSGAGFSEQYF. Here the CDR3 DNA reads TGTGCCACCAGTGACCCCAGCGGGGCAGGGTTCTCCGAGCAGTACTTC.

The rearrangement joins TRBV5-1 to TRBJ2-6; no firm D call. Trimming removed 2 bases from V and 0 bases from J, with 9 bases in between. The CDR3 length is 16 residues. The germline CDR1 and CDR2 sequences are SGHRS and YFSETQ. DNA of the CDR3: TGCGCCAGCAGCTTTATTCCTTCCTCTGGGGCCAACGTCCTGACTTTC. Translating gives CASSFIPSSGANVLTF. Variable domain in full (rest from reference TRBV5-1 and TRBJ2-6): KAGVTQTPRYLIKTRGQQVTLSCSPISGHRSVSWYQQTPGQGLQFLFEYFSETQRNKGNFPGRFSGRQFSNSRSEMNVSTLELGDSALYLCASSFIPSSGANVLTFGAGSRLTVL.

CDR3 protein: CASSTSTSGETQYF. The CDR3 DNA follows: TGTGCCAGCAGCACCAGTACTAGCGGTGAGACCCAGTACTTC. The rearrangement links TRBV9 to TRBJ2-5, with 8 bases identical to TRBD2. The junction had 7 bases not matched to a gene; V was cut back by 4 bases and J by 5 bases. The CDR3 consists of 14 residues. Looked up from germline, CDR1 is SGDLS and CDR2 is YYNGEE.

The rearrangement links TRBV5-1 to TRBJ2-5, with 8 bases lining up with TRBD1. The J segment lost 4 bases and the V segment lost 3 bases, leaving 11 bases of the junction unmatched. CDR1 is SGHRS and CDR2 is YFSETQ in the germline V gene. This CDR3 is built from 16 residues. The CDR3 reads CASSSPRDRRVETQYF. In nucleotides, the CDR3 is TGCGCCAGCAGCTCCCCCCGGGACAGGAGGGTAGAGACCCAGTACTTC.

V gene TRBV24-1 combines with J gene TRBJ2-1; the match to TRBD1 covers 9 bases. V shed 3 bases and J 4 bases; nucleotides not matched to a gene: 6. The CDR3 loop spans 16 amino acids. Germline CDR1 is KGHDR and CDR2 is SFDVKD. CDR3: CATSDQQGAGYNEQFF. The CDR3, as DNA: TGTGCCACCAGTGATCAACAGGGGGCAGGGTACAATGAGCAGTTCTTC.

This chain links TRBV4-3 with TRBJ2-2; D might be TRBD2 (5 bases). This CDR3 is 15 amino acids long. Trimming removed 0 bases from V and 5 bases from J, with 10 bases in between. Looked up from germline, CDR1 is LGHNA and CDR2 is YSLEER. This chain's CDR3 is CASSQDVRGTGELFF. DNA of the CDR3: TGCGCCAGCAGCCAAGATGTCAGAGGGACCGGGGAGCTGTTTTTT.

This chain joins TRBV6-5 and TRBJ1-1; tentative D call: TRBD1 (5 bases). CDR3 size: 15 residues. Trimming left V 0 bases short and J 4 bases short, with 12 bases between. From germline, CDR1 is MNHEY and CDR2 SVGAGI. The CDR3 sequence is CASSYSSGRGTEAFF. For the CDR3, the DNA is TGTGCCAGCAGTTACTCGAGCGGGAGGGGCACTGAAGCTTTCTTT.

The chain couples TRBV6-2 or TRBV6-3 to TRBJ1-5; D is ambiguous. V was trimmed by 4 bases and J by 2 bases, leaving 12 bases between them. The CDR3 is 15 residues long. Germline V gene data show CDR1 as MNHEY and CDR2 as SVGEGT. The chain's CDR3 is CASSLPPEGNQPQHF. CDR3 bases: TGTGCCAGCAGTTTACCTCCAGAGGGCAATCAGCCCCAGCATTTT.

The chain uses TRBV7-9 and TRBJ1-3, with D unresolved. V gave up 0 bases and J gave up 2 bases, with 8 bases separating them. Looked up from germline, CDR1 is SEHNR and CDR2 is FQNEAQ (reference sequence). The CDR3 runs 15 residues. The CDR3 reads CASSLAGITGNTIYF. The CDR3 DNA reads as TGTGCCAGCAGCTTAGCCGGGATTACTGGAAACACCATATATTTT.

The rearrangement links TRBV27 to TRBJ2-5; 13 positions match TRBD2. The CDR3 totals 17 residues. The ends lost 0 bases at V and 2 bases at J; junction bases unmatched: 3. Germline values: CDR1 MNHEY, CDR2 SMNVEV (reference sequence). CDR3 DNA sequence: TGTGCCAGCAGTTTATCGAGACTAGCGGGGGGTCAAGAGACCCAGTACTTC. It translates to CASSLSRLAGGQETQYF.